These 20 T cell receptor beta chains share one sample of origin, sequenced in a study of cytotoxic CD8 clonotypes in ibrutinib-treated CLL. Repertoires were generated with immunoSEQ multiplex PCR, while TCRdb's copy carries only in-frame clones and drops some. Found here are roughly 45,000 clones, 65% to 70% of them singletons; the top ten hold about 22%. The sequenced sample was PBMCs, obtained after 24 months of ibrutinib treatment. The receptors were sampled from a human donor with chronic lymphocytic leukemia.

This clone was detected only a few times. The chain employs TRBV10-3 and TRBJ1-5; tentative D call: TRBD1 (5 bases). Germline values: CDR1 ENHRY, CDR2 SYGVKD. This CDR3 region has 13 residues. The ends were cut back, 3 bases at V and 9 bases at J, with 12 bases in the middle. The CDR3 region has the DNA TGTGCCATCAGTGACGACAGCCTATCGCCCCAGCATTTT. It specifies CAISDDSLSPQHF.

In its sample, this clone was seen a few times. The CDR3 region is CASNPVGEANTEAFF. The CDR3 DNA sequence: TGTGCCAGCAATCCGGTAGGGGAAGCTAACACTGAAGCTTTCTTT. The chain is built from TRBV27 and TRBJ1-1; maybe TRBD1 (5 bases). V lost 7 bases to trimming and J lost 2 bases, with 17 bases between them. From germline, CDR1 is MNHEY and CDR2 SMNVEV (reference sequence). CDR3 length: 15 residues.

The chain couples TRBV25-1 to TRBJ2-2; a possible D gene is TRBD1 (5 bases). Per germline, CDR1 MGHDK and CDR2 SYGVNS. Trimming shortened V by 3 bases and J by 7 bases, and 12 bases separated the two germline ends. The CDR3 covers 14 residues. CDR3 in amino acids: CASSDRAVVGELFF. CDR3 sequence (DNA): TGTGCCAGCAGTGACAGGGCGGTGGTCGGGGAGCTGTTTTTT.

This clone was observed a few times. The rearrangement uses TRBV18 and TRBJ1-5; the D gene is possibly TRBD1 (5 bases). With 8 bases removed from V and 7 bases from J, the gap between germline ends came to 15 bases. Germline-derived CDR1 and CDR2 are KGHSH and LQKENI. This CDR3 comprises 13 residues. CDR3 DNA sequence: TGTGCCAGCGGGACGGGTATAAGCCAGCCCCAGCATTTT. Encoded protein: CASGTGISQPQHF.

The chain has TRBV7-2 and TRBJ2-4; no clear D gene. The CDR3 is 16 residues long. Looked up from germline, CDR1 is SGHTA and CDR2 is FQGNSA. V was cut by 5 bases and J by 0 bases, with 14 bases left in between. The CDR3 DNA reads TGTGCCAGCAGCCTCCCCCCGGCCCTAGCCAAAAACATTCAGTACTTC. Translated, it gives CASSLPPALAKNIQYF.

The chain employs TRBV20-1 and TRBJ1-5; D unresolved. V lost 6 bases and J 7 bases, leaving 10 bases between the germline ends. Germline V CDR1 and CDR2: DFQATT, SNEGSKA (reference sequence). CDR3 length equals 11 residues. DNA of the CDR3: TGCAGTGCCATAGGGAGCCAGCCCCAGCATTTT. As protein: CSAIGSQPQHF.

The gene calls are TRBV5-1 and TRBJ2-2; D may be TRBD1 (5 bases). The germline V gene has CDR1 SGHRS and CDR2 YFSETQ. Trimming left V 1 base short and J 4 bases short, with 11 bases between. The CDR3 loop spans 15 amino acids. Here the CDR3 reads CASSLRQGGTGELFF. DNA of the CDR3: TGCGCCAGCAGCTTGCGGCAGGGCGGCACCGGGGAGCTGTTTTTT.

The V call is TRBV5-6, the J call TRBJ2-5, with 9 bases aligning to TRBD2. The V gene end was trimmed by 1 base and the J gene end by 0 bases; junction bases not matched to a gene: 10. This CDR3 has 18 amino acids. Looked up from germline, CDR1 is SGHDT and CDR2 is YYEEEE. The CDR3 DNA follows: TGTGCCAGCAGCTTGTCAGTTGTCCTAGCGGGGAACCAAGAGACCCAGTACTTC. This encodes CASSLSVVLAGNQETQYF.

This chain uses TRBV5-1 with TRBJ1-2, with D tentatively TRBD1 (5 bases). The germline V and J ends were trimmed by 4 bases and 2 bases, with 15 bases remaining between them. The CDR3 spans 15 residues. Germline-derived CDR1 and CDR2 are SGHRS and YFSETQ. The CDR3 reads CASSATGTVNYGYTF. CDR3 sequence (DNA): TGCGCCAGCAGCGCCACCGGGACCGTGAACTATGGCTACACCTTC. The full variable domain, in which reference TRBV5-1 and TRBJ1-2 provide the parts outside the CDR3, is KAGVTQTPRYLIKTRGQQVTLSCSPISGHRSVSWYQQTPGQGLQFLFEYFSETQRNKGNFPGRFSGRQFSNSRSEMNVSTLELGDSALYLCASSATGTVNYGYTFGSGTRLTVV.

The V gene is TRBV19, the J gene TRBJ2-3, with 7 positions matching TRBD1. Unmatched junction bases numbered 4, after V lost 3 bases and J lost 1 base. In germline, CDR1 is LNHDA, CDR2 SQIVND (reference sequence). The CDR3 is 15 residues long. The CDR3 region is CASSIPQGGTDTQYF. CDR3 bases: TGTGCCAGTAGTATCCCCCAGGGGGGCACAGATACGCAGTATTTT.

The table lists this clone with a few counts. The chain has TRBV5-6 and TRBJ2-5, with D possibly called TRBD1 or TRBD2 (6 bases each). Per germline, CDR1 SGHDT and CDR2 YYEEEE. The CDR3 sequence is 17 residues long. Trimming took off 5 bases at V and 2 bases at J, with 22 bases between the two ends. The CDR3, as DNA: TGTGCCAGCAGTTCCCCGGGGGCCCAGCAGACGCAAGAGACCCAGTACTTC. Its protein product is CASSSPGAQQTQETQYF.

This chain joins TRBV5-1 and TRBJ2-5; TRBD2 matches 8 bases. The germline CDR1 and CDR2 sequences are SGHRS and YFSETQ. V was pared by 2 bases and J by 4 bases, with 22 bases of the junction left unmatched. The CDR3 is 20 amino acids. The CDR3 sequence: CASSLLGRNHRAGARETQYF. CDR3 DNA sequence: TGCGCCAGCAGCTTATTAGGGCGAAACCACAGAGCGGGAGCACGAGAGACCCAGTACTTC.

The chain employs TRBV30 and TRBJ2-7, with D possibly matching TRBD1 (6 bases). CDR3 size: 12 residues. The germline V and J ends were trimmed by 2 bases and 9 bases, with 14 bases remaining between them. The germline V gene has CDR1 GTSNPN and CDR2 SVGIG (reference sequence). The CDR3 DNA reads as TGTGCCTGGAGTCTACGACAGGCCCCGCAGTACTTC. This gives the protein CAWSLRQAPQYF.

J is TRBJ1-2 and V is TRBV15; D remains ambiguous. CDR1 and CDR2 from the germline V gene are LNHNV and YYDKDF (reference sequence). This CDR3 comprises 15 residues. V was cut by 5 bases and J by 5 bases, with 18 bases left in between. The CDR3, as DNA: TGTGCCACCAGCCCCGCAGCCTTGAGGTCGTATGGCTACACCTTC. Amino acid sequence: CATSPAALRSYGYTF. Looking up the rest from reference TRBV15 and TRBJ1-2 gives the full variable domain: DAMVIQNPRYQVTQFGKPVTLSCSQTLNHNVMYWYQQKSSQAPKLLFHYYDKDFNNEADTPDNFQSRRPNTSFCFLDIRSPGLGDTAMYLCATSPAALRSYGYTFGSGTRLTVV.

This chain joins TRBV7-8 and TRBJ2-3; D is undetermined. The germline V gene has CDR1 SGHVS and CDR2 FQNEAQ. Trimming pared 6 bases from V and 2 bases from J, leaving 15 bases between. The CDR3 runs to 15 residues. The CDR3, as DNA: TGTGCCAGCAGAGCCGTTGAGCGATCCACAGATACGCAGTATTTT. Protein product: CASRAVERSTDTQYF.

This sequence joins TRBV30 and TRBJ1-2; D gene uncertain. CDR3 length: 13 amino acids. The germline V gene encodes CDR1 GTSNPN and CDR2 SVGIG (reference sequence). Trimming pared 2 bases from V and 4 bases from J, leaving 11 bases between. CDR3 region: CAWSPFTAYGYTF. The CDR3 region has the DNA TGTGCCTGGAGTCCCTTCACAGCCTATGGCTACACCTTC.

The chain recombines TRBV4-1 with TRBJ2-7; weak D call: TRBD1 (6 bases). Germline CDR1 MGHRA, CDR2 YSYEKL. The germline V and J ends were trimmed by 3 bases and 2 bases, with 14 bases remaining between them. CDR3 size: 15 residues. The CDR3 here is CASSQGASAAYEQYF. The CDR3 DNA reads TGCGCCAGCAGCCAGGGGGCGTCGGCGGCCTACGAGCAGTACTTC.

The V gene is TRBV7-3, the J gene TRBJ2-1, with 8 bases matching TRBD1. Germline V lookup: CDR1 SGHTA, CDR2 FQGTGA. CDR3 size: 15 residues. The V segment lost 5 bases and the J segment 9 bases; nucleotides outside the gene matches: 12. CDR3 in amino acids: CASSPTGQGDFEQFF. CDR3 in DNA: TGTGCCAGCAGCCCAACCGGACAGGGAGATTTTGAGCAGTTCTTC.

The chain employs TRBV5-6 and TRBJ2-7, with a weak D call TRBD2 (5 bases). CDR1 is SGHDT, CDR2 YYEEEE, per germline. V lost 4 bases to trimming and J lost 2 bases, with 7 bases between them. The CDR3 has 12 residues. The chain's CDR3 is CASSLGAYEQYF. The CDR3 DNA sequence: TGTGCCAGCAGCCTCGGGGCCTACGAGCAGTACTTC.

The chain is built from TRBV13 and TRBJ2-1, with a weak D call TRBD2 (5 bases). Germline loops: CDR1 PRHDT, CDR2 FYEKMQ (reference sequence). The ends were cut back, 1 base at V and 4 bases at J, with 11 bases in the middle. The CDR3 consists of 15 residues. The DNA of the CDR3 is TGTGCCAGCAGCTTAGAGGACTCGGATTACAATGAGCAGTTCTTC. Residues: CASSLEDSDYNEQFF. The whole variable domain, remainder taken from reference TRBV13 and TRBJ2-1, is AAGVIQSPRHLIKEKRETATLKCYPIPRHDTVYWYQQGPGQDPQFLISFYEKMQSDKGSIPDRFSAQQFSDYHSELNMSSLELGDSALYFCASSLEDSDYNEQFFGPGTRLTVL.